This passage covers 15 T cell receptor beta chains from one sample sequenced in a study of response to subunit inactivated influenza vaccine. In TCRdb, the RT-PCR reads were re-called with MiXCR into one record per CDR3 protein. The profile covers 650,000 to 800,000 distinct CDR3 sequences, with over 11% appearing a single time and around 6.5% taken by the ten largest. Here the sequenced sample was PBMCs from blood, taken roughly 2 weeks before vaccination. Receptors originate from a man aged 45-65 years who received an inactivated influenza vaccine.

This clonotype came up many times. This chain links TRBV5-1 with TRBJ2-2; possibly TRBD2 for D (5 bases). The CDR3 loop spans 14 amino acids. From germline, CDR1 is SGHRS and CDR2 YFSETQ. The ends were cut back, 7 bases at V and 0 bases at J, with 10 bases in the middle. The CDR3 loop reads CASHLLANTGELFF. In DNA form, the CDR3 reads TGCGCCAGCCACTTACTAGCGAACACCGGGGAGCTGTTTTTT.

This clonotype was found a few times. This chain connects TRBV7-2 to TRBJ2-3; 10 bases fit TRBD2. CDR3 length equals 13 residues. V shed 7 bases, J shed 14 bases, and the junction held 12 bases outside the gene matches. Germline CDR1 reads SGHTA; CDR2 reads FQGNSA. CDR3 nucleotide sequence: TGTGCCAGCAATAGGGCTAGCGGGGGTTCCGGGTATTTT. It yields the protein CASNRASGGSGYF. The full variable domain, completed using reference TRBV7-2 and TRBJ2-3, is GAGVSQSPSNKVTEKGKDVELRCDPISGHTALYWYRQSLGQGLEFLIYFQGNSAPDKSGLPSDRFSAERTGGSVSTLTIQRTQQEDSAVYLCASNRASGGSGYFGPGTRLTVL.

The J gene is TRBJ2-5, the V gene TRBV11-2, with D unresolved. Trimming removed 2 bases at V and 4 bases at J, with 8 bases between. The CDR3 loop spans 13 amino acids. Germline loops: CDR1 SGHAT, CDR2 FQNNGV. CDR3 bases: TGTGCCAGCAGCTTAACCCTCGGAGAGACCCAGTACTTC. This gives the protein CASSLTLGETQYF. Looking up the rest from reference TRBV11-2 and TRBJ2-5 gives the full variable domain: EAGVAQSPRYKIIEKRQSVAFWCNPISGHATLYWYQQILGQGPKLLIQFQNNGVVDDSQLPKDRFSAERLKGVDSTLKIQPAKLEDSAVYLCASSLTLGETQYFGPGTRLLVL.

The V and J genes are TRBV10-3 and TRBJ1-1; D is ambiguous. CDR1 is ENHRY and CDR2 is SYGVKD in the germline V gene. The CDR3 consists of 11 residues. V was trimmed by 6 bases and J by 7 bases, leaving 9 bases between them. The CDR3 DNA reads as TGTGCCATCAGGGAGGAAGGTGAAGCTTTCTTT. Its translation is CAIREEGEAFF.

This clonotype was seen a handful of times. V is TRBV7-9 and J is TRBJ2-1, with 8 nucleotides matching TRBD1. The CDR3 runs 14 residues. CDR1 SEHNR and CDR2 FQNEAQ come from the germline V gene (reference sequence). Trimming removed 5 bases from V and 8 bases from J; junction bases left unmatched: 8. The chain's CDR3 is CASSPWTGPDEQFF. CDR3 DNA sequence: TGTGCCAGCAGCCCGTGGACAGGGCCCGATGAGCAGTTCTTC.

The table lists this clonotype with a few counts. The chain carries TRBV5-1 and TRBJ2-1; D is undetermined. The germline CDR1 and CDR2 sequences are SGHRS and YFSETQ. The CDR3 runs to 14 residues. Trimming left V 0 bases short and J 9 bases short, with 13 bases between. The CDR3 here is CASSLAVQPREQFF. In nucleotides, the CDR3 is TGCGCCAGCAGCTTGGCCGTACAGCCGCGTGAGCAGTTCTTC. The whole variable domain, remainder taken from reference TRBV5-1 and TRBJ2-1, is KAGVTQTPRYLIKTRGQQVTLSCSPISGHRSVSWYQQTPGQGLQFLFEYFSETQRNKGNFPGRFSGRQFSNSRSEMNVSTLELGDSALYLCASSLAVQPREQFFGPGTRLTVL.

There are a few counts of this clonotype. The chain joins TRBV5-1 to TRBJ2-7; 7 nucleotides line up with TRBD1. Trimming removed 4 bases from V and 0 bases from J; junction bases left unmatched: 10. The CDR3 is made up of 16 amino acids. CDR1 and CDR2 (germline): SGHRS, YFSETQ. CDR3 sequence: CASSLIGTESSYEQYF. CDR3 sequence (DNA): TGCGCCAGCAGCCTCATCGGGACAGAGTCCTCCTACGAGCAGTACTTC.

In this sample, this clonotype turned up a few times. The genes are TRBV27 and TRBJ2-3; no definite D call. CDR1 and CDR2 (germline): MNHEY, SMNVEV (reference sequence). The CDR3 extends over 16 amino acids. Trimming cost V 6 bases and J 0 bases, with 16 bases left between them. CDR3 in DNA: TGTGCCAGCAGAACCTTGCTGGCACTTAGCACAGATACGCAGTATTTT. Translating gives CASRTLLALSTDTQYF.

The genes are TRBV10-3 and TRBJ2-7; maybe TRBD1 (5 bases). Germline CDR1 ENHRY, CDR2 SYGVKD. The V and J ends lost 2 bases and 6 bases respectively, with 8 bases between them. CDR3 size: 12 residues. CDR3 sequence: CAISEMGPEQYF. The CDR3 coding sequence is TGTGCCATCAGTGAGATGGGGCCCGAGCAGTACTTC.

This clonotype was counted between two and nine times. This chain uses TRBV12-3 or TRBV12-4 with TRBJ2-7; no clear D gene. The CDR3 is 12 amino acids. The V end lost 1 base, the J end lost 7 bases, and 8 bases lay between the germline ends. The CDR3 nucleotides are TGTGCCAGCAGTTTAGACTGGTTGGAGCAGTACTTC. Translating it yields CASSLDWLEQYF.

This clonotype was observed many times. The chain joins TRBV4-2 to TRBJ1-1, with D hard to call. Germline CDR1 reads LGHNA; CDR2 reads YNFKEQ. The V end lost 0 bases, the J end lost 11 bases, and 10 bases lay between the germline ends. The CDR3 consists of 12 residues. DNA for the CDR3: TGTGCCAGCAGCCAAGACAGCCGGAGGGCTTTCTTT. Protein: CASSQDSRRAFF.

The rearrangement links TRBV6-1 to TRBJ2-7; D call uncertain. V was shortened by 6 bases and J by 6 bases, with 15 bases between the two germline ends. The CDR3 consists of 13 residues. The germline gives CDR1 MNHNS, CDR2 SASEGT. CDR3 residues: CASSQGLEAEQYF. The CDR3 bases are TGTGCCAGCAGCCAAGGGCTAGAGGCCGAGCAGTACTTC.

Worth noting for this clonotype: Mismatch with germline at one junction end may stem from a read error. The rearrangement links TRBV5-6 to TRBJ2-1, with TRBD1 matching 9 bases. CDR3 length equals 19 residues. The germline CDR1 and CDR2 sequences are SGHDT and YYEEEE. CDR3 in DNA: TGTGCCAGCAGCCCCTCGGGTGGGTGGACAGGGGCGCTCGGCAATGAGCAGCTCTTC. It translates to CASSPSGGWTGALGNEQLF.

Concerning this clonotype itself: One end of the junction fails to match germline, which may point to a read error. The chain combines TRBV7-8 with TRBJ2-1, with a weak D call TRBD2 (6 bases). Germline CDR1 SGHVS, CDR2 FQNEAQ. This CDR3 is built from 15 residues. This chain's CDR3 is CASSPYLGRNNEQSF. For the CDR3, the DNA is TGTGCCAGCAGCCCCTATCTAGGGAGGAACAATGAGCAGTCCTTC.

The V call is TRBV7-2, the J call TRBJ2-3, with D uncertain. Trimming took off 3 bases at V and 0 bases at J, with 7 bases between the two ends. The CDR3 runs 14 residues. Per the germline V gene, CDR1 is SGHTA and CDR2 is FQGNSA. DNA for the CDR3: TGTGCCAGCAGCTTTGCCCCTAGCACAGATACGCAGTATTTT. Translated, it gives CASSFAPSTDTQYF.